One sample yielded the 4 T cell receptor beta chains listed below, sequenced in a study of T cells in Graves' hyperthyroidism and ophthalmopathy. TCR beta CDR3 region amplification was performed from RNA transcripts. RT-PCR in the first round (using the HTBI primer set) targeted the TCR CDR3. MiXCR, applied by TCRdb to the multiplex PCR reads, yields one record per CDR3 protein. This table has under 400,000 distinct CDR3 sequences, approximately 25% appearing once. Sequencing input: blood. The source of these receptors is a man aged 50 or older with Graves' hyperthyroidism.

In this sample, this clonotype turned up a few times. The CDR3 DNA is TGTGCCAGCAGTTATGGGGCCTATGGCTACACCTTC. This codes for CASSYGAYGYTF. The genes are TRBV28 and TRBJ1-2; D is possibly TRBD1 (5 bases). The V end was cut by 4 bases, the J end by 4 bases, with 7 bases between. The CDR3 is 12 residues long. Germline-derived CDR1 and CDR2 are MDHEN and SYDVKM.

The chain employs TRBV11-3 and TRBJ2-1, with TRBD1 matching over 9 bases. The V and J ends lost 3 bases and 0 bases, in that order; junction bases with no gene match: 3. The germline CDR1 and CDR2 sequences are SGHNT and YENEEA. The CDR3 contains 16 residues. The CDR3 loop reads CASSLGTGSSYNEQFF. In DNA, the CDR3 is TGTGCCAGCAGCTTGGGGACAGGGAGCTCCTACAATGAGCAGTTCTTC.

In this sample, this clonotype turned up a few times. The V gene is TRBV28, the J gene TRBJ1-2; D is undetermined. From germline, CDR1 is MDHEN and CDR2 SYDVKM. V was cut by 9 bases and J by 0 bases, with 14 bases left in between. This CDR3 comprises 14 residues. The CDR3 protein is CASNQILTNYGYTF. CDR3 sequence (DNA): TGTGCCAGTAATCAAATTCTAACTAACTATGGCTACACCTTC.

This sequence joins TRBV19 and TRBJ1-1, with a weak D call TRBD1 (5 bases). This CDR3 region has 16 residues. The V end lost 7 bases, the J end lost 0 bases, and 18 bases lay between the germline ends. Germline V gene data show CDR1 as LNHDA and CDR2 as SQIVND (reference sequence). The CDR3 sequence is CASTELGGALNTEAFF. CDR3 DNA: TGTGCCAGTACCGAGTTAGGAGGGGCGTTGAACACTGAAGCTTTCTTT.